A selection of T cell receptor beta chains follows, all from one sample in a study of T cell responses to AZD1222 COVID-19 vaccine. Only in-frame clones appear in the TCRdb table, and some are missing; sequencing was by immunoSEQ multiplex PCR. The repertoire consists of over 100,000 clones, with roughly 89% occurring once and the leading ten covering roughly 6.3%. The input for sequencing was peripheral blood, taken on day 0 of AZD1222 vaccination. These receptors originate from an adult in good health. Each CDR3 is given with its conserved first and last residue. Fields, in order: CDR3 DNA, CDR3 protein, J gene, V gene, clone size, D gene. A D gene is named only where the DNA matches it firmly. Not every row has a clone size; where given, it reads once, few, many or a size class.

TGTGCCAGCAGTTCCACCGGACAGCCCTATGGCTACACCTTC | CASSSTGQPYGYTF | TRBJ1-2 | TRBV6-5 | few | .
TGTGCCAGCAGTGAACTGGCGGACGAAGCTTTCTTT | CASSELADEAFF | TRBJ1-1 | TRBV2 | . | .
TGTGCCTGGAGTGTGGTACAGCGGGGGGCTGGCTACACCTTC | CAWSVVQRGAGYTF | TRBJ1-2 | TRBV30 | . | .
TGTGCCACCAGCAGAACTCGACTAGCGGGAGTGACAGATACGCAGTATTTT | CATSRTRLAGVTDTQYF | TRBJ2-3 | TRBV15 | . | TRBD2
TGTGCCAGCAGTTTCGCCCTCACCGGGGAGCTGTTTTTT | CASSFALTGELFF | TRBJ2-2 | TRBV27 | . | .
TGCGCCAGCAGACCGGACAGCTATGGCTACACCTTC | CASRPDSYGYTF | TRBJ1-2 | TRBV5-1 | . | .
TGCAGCGTTGTCGACCGCACAGCTTTCTTT | CSVVDRTAFF | TRBJ1-1 | TRBV29-1 | . | .
TGTGCCAGCAGCTTAGACGGGACTTCCACAGATACGCAGTATTTT | CASSLDGTSTDTQYF | TRBJ2-3 | TRBV11-2 | . | .
TGCGCCAGCAGCCAAGGGGGTGAGGGTGGCTACACCTTC | CASSQGGEGGYTF | TRBJ1-2 | TRBV4-3 | . | .
TGTGCCGCCTCGGGACAGGGGGGCGGCAATCAGCCCCAGCATTTT | CAASGQGGGNQPQHF | TRBJ1-5 | TRBV19 | . | TRBD1
TGTGCCAGCAGTCCAAACAGCAACACTGAAGCTTTCTTT | CASSPNSNTEAFF | TRBJ1-1 | TRBV5-4 | . | .
TGCGCCAGCAGCTTTGGAGTAGGGGTCGGTGAGCAGTTCTTC | CASSFGVGVGEQFF | TRBJ2-1 | TRBV5-1 | . | .
TGTGCCAGCAGTCCCAGGACAGGGGCGAGAGTGAACACTGAAGCTTTCTTT | CASSPRTGARVNTEAFF | TRBJ1-1 | TRBV6-6 | . | TRBD1
TGTGCCTGGAGTGTACTGCGACAGGGCGAAGAAAAACTGTTTTTT | CAWSVLRQGEEKLFF | TRBJ1-4 | TRBV30 | . | TRBD1
TGTGCCTGGATACGGGCGCTGGCGCGTGCTGAAGCTTTCTTT | CAWIRALARAEAFF | TRBJ1-1 | TRBV30 | . | .
TGTGCCAGCAGTGAAGTATTAGGACAGAGTGGCGTGGGCTACACCTTC | CASSEVLGQSGVGYTF | TRBJ1-2 | TRBV6-1 | . | .
TGTGCCAGCATTTCCCCCTCCTCAATAGCAGGGCCTTACAATGAGCAGTTCTTC | CASISPSSIAGPYNEQFF | TRBJ2-1 | TRBV27 | . | .